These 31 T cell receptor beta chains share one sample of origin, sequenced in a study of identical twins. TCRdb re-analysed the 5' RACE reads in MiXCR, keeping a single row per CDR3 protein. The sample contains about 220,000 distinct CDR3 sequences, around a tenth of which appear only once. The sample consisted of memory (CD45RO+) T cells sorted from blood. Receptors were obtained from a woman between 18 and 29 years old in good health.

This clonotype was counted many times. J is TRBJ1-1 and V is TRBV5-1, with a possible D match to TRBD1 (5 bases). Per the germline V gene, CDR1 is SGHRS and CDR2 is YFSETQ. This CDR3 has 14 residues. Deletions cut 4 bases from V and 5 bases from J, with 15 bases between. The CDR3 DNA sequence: TGCGCCAGCAGCGTGGACGGGGGAAGAACTGAAGCTTTCTTT. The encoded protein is CASSVDGGRTEAFF.

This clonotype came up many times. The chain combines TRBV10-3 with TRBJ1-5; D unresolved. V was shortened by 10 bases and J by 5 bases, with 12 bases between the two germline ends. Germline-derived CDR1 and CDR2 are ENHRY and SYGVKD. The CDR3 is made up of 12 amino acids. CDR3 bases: TGTGCCACCCGTAGCGAGTATCAGCCCCAGCATTTT. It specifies CATRSEYQPQHF.

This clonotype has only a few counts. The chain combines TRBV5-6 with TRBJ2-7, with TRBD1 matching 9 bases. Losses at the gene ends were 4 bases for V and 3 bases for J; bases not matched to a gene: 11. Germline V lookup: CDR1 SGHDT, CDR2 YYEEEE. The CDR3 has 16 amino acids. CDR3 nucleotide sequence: TGTGCCAGCAGCCTGCGTAGAAGGGACAGGGTCTACGAGCAGTACTTC. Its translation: CASSLRRRDRVYEQYF.

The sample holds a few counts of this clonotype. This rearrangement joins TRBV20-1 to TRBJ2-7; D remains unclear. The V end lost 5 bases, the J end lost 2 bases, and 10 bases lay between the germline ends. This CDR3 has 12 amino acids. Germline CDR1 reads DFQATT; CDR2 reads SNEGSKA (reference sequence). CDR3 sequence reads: CSAHRGTYEQYF. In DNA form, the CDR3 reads TGCAGTGCTCACCGAGGAACCTACGAGCAGTACTTC.

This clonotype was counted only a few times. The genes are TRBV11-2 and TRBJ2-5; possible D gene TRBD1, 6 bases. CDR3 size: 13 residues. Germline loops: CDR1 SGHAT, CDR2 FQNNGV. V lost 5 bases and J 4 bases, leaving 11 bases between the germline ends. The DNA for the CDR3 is TGTGCCAGCAGCGATTTAGGGGGAGAGACCCAGTACTTC. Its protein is CASSDLGGETQYF.

The CDR3 DNA sequence: TGTGCCAGCAGTTTATTGGAACTAGCGGGGGGTCCCGTGACCCAGTACTTC. Encoded protein: CASSLLELAGGPVTQYF. The J gene is TRBJ2-5, the V gene TRBV27, with 12 nucleotides matching TRBD2. Germline CDR1 reads MNHEY; CDR2 reads SMNVEV (reference sequence). V shed 1 base, J shed 7 bases, and the junction held 10 bases outside the gene matches. This CDR3 region has 17 residues.

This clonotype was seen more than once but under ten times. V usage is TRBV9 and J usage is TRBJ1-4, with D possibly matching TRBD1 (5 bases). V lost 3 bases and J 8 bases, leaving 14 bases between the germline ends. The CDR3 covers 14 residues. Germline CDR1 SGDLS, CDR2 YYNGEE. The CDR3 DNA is TGTGCCAGCAGCGCCCCGGGGAGGGACGAAAAACTGTTTTTT. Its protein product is CASSAPGRDEKLFF.

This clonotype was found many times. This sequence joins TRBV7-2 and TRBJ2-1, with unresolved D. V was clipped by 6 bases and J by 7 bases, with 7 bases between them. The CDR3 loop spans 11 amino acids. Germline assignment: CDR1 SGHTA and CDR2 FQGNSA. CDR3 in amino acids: CASRIGNEQFF. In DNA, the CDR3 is TGTGCCAGCAGGATCGGTAATGAGCAGTTCTTC.

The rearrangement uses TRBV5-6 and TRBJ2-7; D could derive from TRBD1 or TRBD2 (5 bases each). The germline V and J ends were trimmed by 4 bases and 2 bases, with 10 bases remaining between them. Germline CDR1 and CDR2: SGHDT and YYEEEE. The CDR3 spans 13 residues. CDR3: CASSVGTPYEQYF. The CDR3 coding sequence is TGTGCCAGCAGCGTAGGGACCCCCTACGAGCAGTACTTC.

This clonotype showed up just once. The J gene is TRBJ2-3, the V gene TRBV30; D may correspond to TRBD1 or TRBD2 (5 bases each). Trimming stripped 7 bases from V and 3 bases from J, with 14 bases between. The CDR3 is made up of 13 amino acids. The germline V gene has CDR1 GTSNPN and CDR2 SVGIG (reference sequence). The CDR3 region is CAFQGVETDTQYF. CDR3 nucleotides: TGTGCCTTTCAGGGAGTAGAGACAGATACGCAGTATTTT.

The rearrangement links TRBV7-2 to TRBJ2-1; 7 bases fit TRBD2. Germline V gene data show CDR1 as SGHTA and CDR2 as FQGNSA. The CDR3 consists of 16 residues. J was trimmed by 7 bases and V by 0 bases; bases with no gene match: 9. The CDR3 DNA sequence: TGTGCCAGCAGCTTAGCGCTGGCGGGAGTTCAGAATGAGCAGTTCTTC. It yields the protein CASSLALAGVQNEQFF.

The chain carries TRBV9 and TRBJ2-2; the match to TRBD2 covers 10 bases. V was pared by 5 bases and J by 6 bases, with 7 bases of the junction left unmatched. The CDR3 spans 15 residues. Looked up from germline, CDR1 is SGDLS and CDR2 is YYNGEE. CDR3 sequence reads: CASSERGGFSGELFF. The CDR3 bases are TGTGCCAGCAGTGAGCGGGGGGGCTTCTCCGGGGAGCTGTTTTTT. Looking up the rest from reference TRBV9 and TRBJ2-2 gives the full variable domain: DSGVTQTPKHLITATGQRVTLRCSPRSGDLSVYWYQQSLDQGLQFLIQYYNGEERAKGNILERFSAQQFPDLHSELNLSSLELGDSALYFCASSERGGFSGELFFGEGSRLTVL.

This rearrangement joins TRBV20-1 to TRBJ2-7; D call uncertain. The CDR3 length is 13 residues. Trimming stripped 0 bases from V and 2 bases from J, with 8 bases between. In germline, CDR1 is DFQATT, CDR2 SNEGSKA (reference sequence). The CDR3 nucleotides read TGCAGTGCTAGAGATCCCAGTACCTACGAGCAGTACTTC. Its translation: CSARDPSTYEQYF.

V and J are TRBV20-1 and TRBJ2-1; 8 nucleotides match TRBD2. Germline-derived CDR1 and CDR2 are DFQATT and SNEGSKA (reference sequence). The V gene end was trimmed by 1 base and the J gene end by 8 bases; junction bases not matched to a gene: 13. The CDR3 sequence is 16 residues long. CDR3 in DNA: TGCAGTGCTAGAGGGGCTAGCGGGCGGGTTGACGATGAGCAGTTCTTC. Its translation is CSARGASGRVDDEQFF.

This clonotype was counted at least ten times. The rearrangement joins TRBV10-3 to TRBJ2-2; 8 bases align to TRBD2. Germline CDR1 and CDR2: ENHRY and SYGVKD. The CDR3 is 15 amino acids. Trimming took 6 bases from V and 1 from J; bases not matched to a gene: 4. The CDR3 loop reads CAIRGLAGNTGELFF. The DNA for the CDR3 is TGTGCCATCAGAGGGCTAGCGGGGAACACCGGGGAGCTGTTTTTT.

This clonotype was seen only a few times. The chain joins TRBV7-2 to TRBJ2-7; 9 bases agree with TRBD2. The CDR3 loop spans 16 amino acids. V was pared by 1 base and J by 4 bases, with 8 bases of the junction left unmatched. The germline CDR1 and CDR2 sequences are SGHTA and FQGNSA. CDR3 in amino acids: CASSLVLGSGGYEQYF. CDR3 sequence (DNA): TGTGCCAGCAGCTTAGTGCTTGGTAGCGGGGGTTACGAGCAGTACTTC. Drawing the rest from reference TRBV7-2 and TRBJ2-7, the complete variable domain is GAGVSQSPSNKVTEKGKDVELRCDPISGHTALYWYRQSLGQGLEFLIYFQGNSAPDKSGLPSDRFSAERTGGSVSTLTIQRTQQEDSAVYLCASSLVLGSGGYEQYFGPGTRLTVT.

The CDR3 DNA follows: TGTGCCAGCAGTTTTGAGGGGGATGAGCAGTTCTTC. This sequence encodes CASSFEGDEQFF. V and J are TRBV12-3 or TRBV12-4 and TRBJ2-1; D is possibly TRBD1 (6 bases). The V gene lost 3 bases and the J gene lost 8 bases, with 8 bases spanning the gap. The CDR3 totals 12 residues.

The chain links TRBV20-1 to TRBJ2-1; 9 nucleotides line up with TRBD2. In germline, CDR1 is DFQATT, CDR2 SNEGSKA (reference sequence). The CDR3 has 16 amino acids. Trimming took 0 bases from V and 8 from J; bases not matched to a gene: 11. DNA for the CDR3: TGCAGTGCTAGAGAAGGGCTAGCGGGGAGTTTGGATGAGCAGTTCTTC. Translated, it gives CSAREGLAGSLDEQFF.

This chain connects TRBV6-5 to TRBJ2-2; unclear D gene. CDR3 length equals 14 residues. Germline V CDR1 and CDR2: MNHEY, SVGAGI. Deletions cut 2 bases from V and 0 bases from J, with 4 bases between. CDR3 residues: CASSYDTNTGELFF. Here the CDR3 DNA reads TGTGCCAGCAGTTACGACACGAACACCGGGGAGCTGTTTTTT.

The CDR3 region is CSALWREGPLGEQFF. In nucleotides, the CDR3 is TGCAGTGCTCTATGGCGGGAGGGCCCCCTTGGTGAGCAGTTCTTC. The chain uses TRBV20-1 and TRBJ2-1; 9 bases map to TRBD2. Germline V gives CDR1 DFQATT, CDR2 SNEGSKA (reference sequence). Trimming cost V 5 bases and J 9 bases; bases outside gene matches: 14. The CDR3 is made up of 15 amino acids.

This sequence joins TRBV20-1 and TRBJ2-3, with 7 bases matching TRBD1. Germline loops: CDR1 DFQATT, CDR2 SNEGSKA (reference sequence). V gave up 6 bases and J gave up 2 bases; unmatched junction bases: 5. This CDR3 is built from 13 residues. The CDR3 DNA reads TGCAGTGCCGAGGGACAGACCACAGATACGCAGTATTTT. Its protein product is CSAEGQTTDTQYF.

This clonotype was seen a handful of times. CDR3 sequence reads: CASRNRLNSPLHF. In DNA, the CDR3 is TGTGCCAGCCGCAACAGGTTGAATTCACCCCTCCACTTT. The chain combines TRBV25-1 with TRBJ1-6; a weak D match, TRBD1 (5 bases). This CDR3 has 13 amino acids. Trimming left V 8 bases short and J 7 bases short, with 12 bases between. CDR1 is MGHDK and CDR2 is SYGVNS in the germline V gene.

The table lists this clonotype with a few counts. The CDR3 loop reads CSVDLQGTQYF. DNA of the CDR3: TGCAGCGTTGACCTACAGGGTACCCAGTACTTC. The V and J genes are TRBV29-1 and TRBJ2-5; D is perhaps TRBD1 (6 bases). In germline, CDR1 is SQVTM, CDR2 ANQGSEA. This CDR3 region has 11 residues. V was trimmed by 3 bases and J by 8 bases, leaving 10 bases between them.

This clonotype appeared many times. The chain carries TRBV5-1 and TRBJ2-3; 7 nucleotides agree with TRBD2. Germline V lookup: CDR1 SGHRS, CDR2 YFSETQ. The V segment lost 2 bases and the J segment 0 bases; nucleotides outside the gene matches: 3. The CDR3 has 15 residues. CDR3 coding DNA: TGCGCCAGCAGCTTTCAACTAGCGAGCACAGATACGCAGTATTTT. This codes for CASSFQLASTDTQYF.

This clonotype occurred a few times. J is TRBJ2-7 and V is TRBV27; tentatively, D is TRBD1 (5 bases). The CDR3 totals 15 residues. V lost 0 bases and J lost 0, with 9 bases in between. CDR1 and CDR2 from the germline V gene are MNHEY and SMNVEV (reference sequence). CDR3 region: CASSLSPQASYEQYF. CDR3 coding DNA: TGTGCCAGCAGTTTATCGCCACAGGCCTCCTACGAGCAGTACTTC.

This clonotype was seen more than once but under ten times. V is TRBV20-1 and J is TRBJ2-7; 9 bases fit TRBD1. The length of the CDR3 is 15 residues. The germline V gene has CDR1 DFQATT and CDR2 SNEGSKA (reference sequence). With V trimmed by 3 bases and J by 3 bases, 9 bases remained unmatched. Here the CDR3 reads CSASARTGANYEQYF. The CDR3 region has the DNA TGCAGTGCTAGTGCCCGGACAGGGGCCAACTACGAGCAGTACTTC.

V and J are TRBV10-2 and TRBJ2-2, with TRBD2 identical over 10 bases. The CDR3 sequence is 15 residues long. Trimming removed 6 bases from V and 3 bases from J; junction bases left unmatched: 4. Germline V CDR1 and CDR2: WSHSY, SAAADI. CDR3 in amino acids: CASRVAGGYTGELFF. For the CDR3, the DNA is TGCGCCAGCAGGGTAGCGGGGGGTTACACCGGGGAGCTGTTTTTT.

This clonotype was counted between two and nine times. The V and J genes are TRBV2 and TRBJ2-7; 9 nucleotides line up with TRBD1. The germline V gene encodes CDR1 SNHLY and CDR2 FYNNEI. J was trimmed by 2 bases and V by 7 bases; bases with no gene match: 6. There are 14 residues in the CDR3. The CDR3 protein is CASTSWDRAYEQYF. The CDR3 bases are TGTGCCAGCACCTCCTGGGACAGGGCCTACGAGCAGTACTTC.

The CDR3 coding sequence is TGTGCCAGCAGGTTGGCGGGCTCCCCTACTAACTATGGCTACACCTTC. Protein: CASRLAGSPTNYGYTF. The rearrangement joins TRBV6-1 to TRBJ1-2; D not certain. V was pared by 6 bases and J by 0 bases, with 17 bases between. This CDR3 contains 16 residues. Germline CDR1 reads MNHNS; CDR2 reads SASEGT.

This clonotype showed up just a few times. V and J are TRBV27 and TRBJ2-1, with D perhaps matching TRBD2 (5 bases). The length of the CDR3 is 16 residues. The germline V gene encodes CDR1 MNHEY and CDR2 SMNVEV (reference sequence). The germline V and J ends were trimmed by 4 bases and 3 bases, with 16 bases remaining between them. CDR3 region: CASSSLVQRYYNEQFF. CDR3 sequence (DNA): TGTGCCAGCAGTTCCCTCGTGCAGCGGTACTACAATGAGCAGTTCTTC.

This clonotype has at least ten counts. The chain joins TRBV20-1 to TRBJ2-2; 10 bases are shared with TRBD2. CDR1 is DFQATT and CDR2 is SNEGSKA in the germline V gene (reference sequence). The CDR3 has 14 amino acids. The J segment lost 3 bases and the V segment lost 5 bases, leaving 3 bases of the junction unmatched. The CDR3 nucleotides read TGCAGTGCTCTTGGACTAGCGGACACCGGGGAGCTGTTTTTT. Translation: CSALGLADTGELFF.